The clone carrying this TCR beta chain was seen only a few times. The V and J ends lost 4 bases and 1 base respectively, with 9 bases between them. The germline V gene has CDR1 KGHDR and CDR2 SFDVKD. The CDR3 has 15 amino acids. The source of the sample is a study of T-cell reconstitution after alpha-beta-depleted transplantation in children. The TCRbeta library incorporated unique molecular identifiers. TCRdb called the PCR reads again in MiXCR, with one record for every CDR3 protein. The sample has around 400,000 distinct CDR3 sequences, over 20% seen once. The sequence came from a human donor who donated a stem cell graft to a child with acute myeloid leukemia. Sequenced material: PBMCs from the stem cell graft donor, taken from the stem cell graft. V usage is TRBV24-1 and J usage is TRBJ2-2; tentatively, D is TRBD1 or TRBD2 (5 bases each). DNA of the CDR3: TGTGCCACCAGTGACCCGGGACGGAACACCGGGGAGCTGTTTTTT. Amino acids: CATSDPGRNTGELFF.